This TCR beta chain came from a study of T cells in Graves' hyperthyroidism and ophthalmopathy. In the study overall: Peripheral blood was secured at the point of initial diagnosis, before any treatment.

The investigators amplified TCR beta CDR3 regions from RNA transcripts. Primed by the HTBI set, a first-round RT-PCR was run on the TCR CDR3. TCRdb processed the multiplex PCR reads anew with MiXCR; each CDR3 protein has one entry. Here the sample spans about 640,000 distinct CDR3 sequences, less than 25% being singletons. Study results and caveats: Through a model of 13 V-J features, ophthalmopathy was separated from stable hyperthyroidism.

Germline lookup yields CDR1 MNHNS and CDR2 SASEGT. The germline V and J ends were trimmed by 7 bases and 12 bases, with 16 bases remaining between them. The CDR3 is made up of 12 amino acids. Points on this clonotype: Its antigen is unidentified.

This rearrangement joins TRBV6-1 to TRBJ1-5; D unresolved. The sample consisted of blood. The clonotype originates from a man aged 25 to 40 with Graves' ophthalmopathy. CDR3 sequence reads: CASTPGSKIQHF. As DNA, the CDR3 is TGTGCCAGCACCCCGGGATCTAAAATCCAGCATTTT.